The 12 T cell receptor beta chains given below trace back to one sample, sequenced in a study of regulatory T cells in long-lasting Graves disease. Construction of the TCR beta libraries employed iRepertoire HTBI primers in conjunction with Arm-PCR of CDR3 regions. One entry per CDR3 protein, called by TCRdb with MiXCR from the multiplex PCR reads. The data contain a few hundred thousand distinct CDR3 sequences, around 18% of them singletons. Time point reported: newly diagnosed GD, antithyroid drugs for less than 3 months. Isolated PBMC RNA provided the starting material for the TCR library. The sequencing here drew on peripheral blood mononuclear cells (PBMCs), taken at new diagnosis, from a patient treated with antithyroid drugs. The source of these receptors is a female donor with Graves disease.

This clonotype was recorded many times. The chain has TRBV12-3 or TRBV12-4 and TRBJ2-1; D perhaps matches TRBD1 (5 bases). The ends were cut back, 4 bases at V and 9 bases at J, with 22 bases in the middle. The CDR3 contains 16 residues. For the CDR3, the DNA is TGTGCCAGCAGTTCCCCAAACGAATGGAAAAGGGGTGAGCAGTTCTTC. Amino acids: CASSSPNEWKRGEQFF.

Concerning this clonotype: This likely stems from a read error, as it lies one base from a far larger clone. V gene TRBV3-1 combines with J gene TRBJ2-5; perhaps TRBD2 as D (5 bases). The J call may be faulty, since TRBJ2-1 better matches the DNA end. This CDR3 has 17 residues. The germline V gene encodes CDR1 LGHDT and CDR2 YNNKEL (reference sequence). CDR3 loop: CASSQIIRGSPGYEQFF. The CDR3 DNA sequence: TGTGCCAGCAGCCAAATAATCCGCGGATCGCCGGGATACGAGCAGTTCTTC.

In this sample, this clonotype turned up many times. The chain uses TRBV19 and TRBJ2-5, with 9 bases lining up with TRBD1. CDR3 size: 14 residues. Per germline, CDR1 LNHDA and CDR2 SQIVND (reference sequence). V lost 3 bases and J lost 4; bases outside the gene matches: 3. In DNA, the CDR3 is TGTGCCAGTAGTATTGGGGACAGGGTAGAGACCCAGTACTTC. Amino acid sequence: CASSIGDRVETQYF.

The chain combines TRBV12-3 or TRBV12-4 with TRBJ2-2; TRBD1 matches 9 bases. The CDR3 extends over 15 amino acids. Losses at the gene ends were 10 bases for V and 3 bases for J; bases not matched to a gene: 9. The CDR3 DNA reads TGTGCCAATCGCGGGGACAGGGTCGACACCGGGGAGCTGTTTTTT. Translation: CANRGDRVDTGELFF.

The DNA for the CDR3 is TGTGCCTGGAGTACCTCGACAGGGGGCACTGAAGCTTTCTTT. It is translated as CAWSTSTGGTEAFF. The chain recombines TRBV30 with TRBJ1-1; 9 bases map to TRBD1. The length of the CDR3 is 14 residues. V lost 2 bases, J lost 4 bases, and 5 bases stayed unmatched. CDR1 is GTSNPN, CDR2 SVGIG, per germline (reference sequence). The variable domain in full, with the rest retrieved from reference TRBV30 and TRBJ1-1, is SQTIHQWPATLVQPVGSPLSLECTVEGTSNPNLYWYRQAAGRGLQLLFYSVGIGQISSEVPQNLSASRPQDRQFILSSKKLLLSDSGFYLCAWSTSTGGTEAFFGQGTRLTVV.

This clonotype was found many times. The chain combines TRBV27 with TRBJ2-2; 7 bases fit TRBD1. The germline gives CDR1 MNHEY, CDR2 SMNVEV (reference sequence). The CDR3 sequence is 16 residues long. Trimming took 4 bases from V and 2 from J; bases not matched to a gene: 7. The CDR3 nucleotides are TGTGCCAGCAGTTCGCTGACAGGGAGTAACACCGGGGAGCTGTTTTTT. Its translation is CASSSLTGSNTGELFF.

This clonotype was detected many times. The chain links TRBV9 to TRBJ1-1, with D possibly TRBD1 on 5 matching bases. The V end lost 3 bases, the J end lost 0 bases, and 12 bases lay between the germline ends. This CDR3 has 15 amino acids. Germline V gives CDR1 SGDLS, CDR2 YYNGEE. The CDR3 reads CASSARTLMNTEAFF. Written as DNA, the CDR3 is TGTGCCAGCAGCGCAAGGACACTCATGAACACTGAAGCTTTCTTT.

In its sample, this clonotype was seen many times. One end of the junction is discordant with germline, which a read error may explain. This rearrangement joins TRBV7-7 to TRBJ2-1, with TRBD2 matching over 7 bases. CDR3 length: 17 amino acids. CDR1 SSHAT and CDR2 FNYEAQ come from the germline V gene (reference sequence). The CDR3 here is CASSPGGGWGGFDEQFF. CDR3 DNA: TGTGCTAGCAGCCCCGGTGGTGGGTGGGGAGGGTTCGATGAGCAGTTCTTC.

The genes are TRBV10-2 and TRBJ1-4; 11 positions agree with TRBD1. Germline CDR1 reads WSHSY; CDR2 reads SAAADI. The CDR3 has 16 residues. V shed 3 bases, J shed 2 bases, and the junction held 2 bases outside the gene matches. CDR3 sequence reads: CASSDGQGATNEKLFF. CDR3 DNA: TGCGCCAGCAGTGACGGACAGGGGGCGACTAATGAAAAACTGTTTTTT.

This clonotype was observed a handful of times. The conserved final phenylalanine or tryptophan is absent from the CDR3, which likely points to a read error. The chain combines TRBV5-6 with TRBJ1-1; no firm D call. The CDR3 is 13 residues long. V was shortened by 5 bases and J by 7 bases, with 15 bases between the two germline ends. The germline V gene has CDR1 SGHDT and CDR2 YYEEEE. CDR3 sequence (DNA): TGTGCCAGCAGGATTAGACCGGCGAATGAAGCTTTCTCT. This gives the protein CASRIRPANEAFS.

Concerning this clonotype: This may stem from a read error, because a much larger clone lies one nucleotide away. Here the CDR3 DNA reads TGTGCCAGCGGCTTAATTGGGTGGCGCACAGATACGCAGTATTTT. It yields the protein CASGLIGWRTDTQYF. V and J are TRBV7-2 and TRBJ2-3; D gene uncertain. CDR3 size: 15 residues. Per the germline V gene, CDR1 is SGHTA and CDR2 is FQGNSA.

The sample holds many counts of this clonotype. V usage is TRBV20-1 and J usage is TRBJ1-3; TRBD1 agrees at 7 bases. The junction had 9 bases not matched to a gene; V was cut back by 5 bases and J by 5 bases. The CDR3 totals 14 residues. Looked up from germline, CDR1 is DFQATT and CDR2 is SNEGSKA (reference sequence). In DNA, the CDR3 is TGCAGTGCTCCCCACAGGGGAGGTAGAAACACCATATATTTT. Translating it yields CSAPHRGGRNTIYF.